The clone carrying this T cell receptor (beta chain) was recorded a few times. Its antigen is currently unknown. Each CDR3 protein gets one entry after TCRdb re-called the 5' RACE reads with MiXCR. In the table there are approximately 400,000 distinct CDR3 sequences, roughly 25% of which are singletons. This CDR3 region has 18 residues. Germline V gives CDR1 SGDLS, CDR2 YYNGEE. Trimming shortened V by 0 bases and J by 1 base, and 16 bases separated the two germline ends. These data come from a study of CD8 T cells in ankylosing spondylitis. Study findings and constraints: A TCR beta motif of several highly homologous variants appeared characteristic of ankylosing spondylitis blood.

What was sequenced was blood, either unsorted or a sorted T cell fraction (not recorded which). This chain joins TRBV9 and TRBJ2-2, with D perhaps matching TRBD1 or TRBD2 (5 bases each). The origin of this receptor is a male donor with ankylosing spondylitis. CDR3 residues: CASSVEILAGGNTGELFF. As DNA, the CDR3 is TGTGCCAGCAGCGTAGAGATTTTGGCTGGGGGGAACACCGGGGAGCTGTTTTTT.